The 10 T cell receptor beta chains below come from one sample, sequenced in a study of T cells in Graves' hyperthyroidism and ophthalmopathy (dated by TCRdb to the late 2010s). Library generation was performed with multiplex PCR. The data were produced on an Illumina HiSeq 2000. TCR beta CDR3 regions were amplified from RNA transcripts. The TCR CDR3 was subjected to a first round of RT-PCR using the HTBI primer set and the Qiagen OneStep RT-PCR kit. TCRdb ran its own pipeline on the public reads, namely fastp trimming at Q25 and MiXCR clone calling, and kept in-frame beta chains. Entries are consolidated by CDR3 protein sequence, retaining the most common genes and DNA. The sample table records about 480,000 distinct CDR3 sequences; about 20% of these occur just once. The ten largest clones add up to under 55% of the sample. Sequencing was performed on blood. The source of these receptors is a woman in her seventies with Graves' ophthalmopathy.

Only a few counts were recorded for this clonotype. J is TRBJ2-1 and V is TRBV7-3; 7 bases agree with TRBD1. From germline, CDR1 is SGHTA and CDR2 FQGTGA. This CDR3 spans 14 amino acids. V trimming: 5 bases; J trimming: 4 bases; junction bases outside the gene matches: 5. Here the CDR3 DNA reads TGTGCCAGCAGCCGGCTACAGGGGTACAATGAGCAGTTCTTC. Encoded protein: CASSRLQGYNEQFF. The full variable domain, completed using reference TRBV7-3 and TRBJ2-1, is GAGVSQTPSNKVTEKGKYVELRCDPISGHTALYWYRQSLGQGPEFLIYFQGTGAADDSGLPNDRFFAVRPEGSVSTLKIQRTERGDSAVYLCASSRLQGYNEQFFGPGTRLTVL.

The sample holds a few counts of this clonotype. The rearrangement links TRBV3-1 to TRBJ1-5; D gene unclear. Germline V gene sequence: CDR1 LGHDT, CDR2 YNNKEL (reference sequence). The V and J ends lost 2 bases and 1 base respectively, with 9 bases between them. The CDR3 has 15 residues. The CDR3, as DNA: TGTGCCAGCAGCCAATCGCTGGGCAGCAATCAGCCCCAGCATTTT. Its translation is CASSQSLGSNQPQHF.

This chain joins TRBV6-2 or TRBV6-3 and TRBJ1-2, with a weak D call TRBD1 (5 bases). This CDR3 has 15 amino acids. Germline V CDR1 and CDR2: MNHEY, SVGEGT. V lost 6 bases to trimming and J lost 5 bases, with 19 bases between them. This CDR3 reads CASSVPPGLPYGYTF. CDR3 DNA sequence: TGTGCCAGCAGCGTTCCCCCGGGACTCCCGTATGGCTACACCTTC.

This clonotype was observed a few times. The CDR3 DNA reads TGTGCCACCAGTGATTACGGTTACGCGAACACCGGGGAGCTGTTTTTT. Protein product: CATSDYGYANTGELFF. V is TRBV24-1 and J is TRBJ2-2; no clear D. This CDR3 contains 16 residues. Germline CDR1 reads KGHDR; CDR2 reads SFDVKD. V lost 2 bases and J 0 bases, leaving 9 bases between the germline ends.

Only a few counts were recorded for this clonotype. The V and J genes are TRBV6-5 and TRBJ1-2; a possible D gene is TRBD1 (6 bases). CDR1 and CDR2 from the germline V gene are MNHEY and SVGAGI. The CDR3 has 14 amino acids. Trimming removed 5 bases at V and 4 bases at J, with 14 bases between. The CDR3 DNA sequence: TGTGCCAGCAGTAACCTTGGGGGCACCTATGGCTACACCTTC. Its protein is CASSNLGGTYGYTF.

In regard to this clonotype: The junction departs from the called germline gene at one end, perhaps through a read error. This sequence joins TRBV20-1 and TRBJ1-1, with unresolved D. This CDR3 has 16 amino acids. Germline V gene data show CDR1 as DFQATT and CDR2 as SNEGSKA (reference sequence). The CDR3 sequence: CSTSSPIAGLNTEAFF. The CDR3 DNA reads TGCAGTACTAGTAGTCCCATTGCAGGATTGAACACTGAAGCTTTCTTT.

This clonotype was counted at least ten times. The chain links TRBV28 to TRBJ2-7, with TRBD1 matching over 10 bases. This CDR3 is built from 18 residues. The ends lost 4 bases at V and 5 bases at J; junction bases unmatched: 17. Germline-derived CDR1 and CDR2 are MDHEN and SYDVKM. The CDR3 loop reads CASSSTLLVGTGVHEQYF. The CDR3 nucleotides are TGTGCCAGCAGTTCCACTTTACTGGTGGGGACAGGGGTCCACGAGCAGTACTTC.

This clonotype was detected only a few times. The rearrangement links TRBV3-1 to TRBJ2-1, with 8 bases aligning to TRBD1. Trimming took 8 bases from V and 4 from J; bases not matched to a gene: 1. CDR1 LGHDT and CDR2 YNNKEL come from the germline V gene (reference sequence). This CDR3 region has 12 residues. The CDR3 reads CASGTGYNEQFF. The CDR3 DNA reads as TGTGCCAGCGGGACAGGATACAATGAGCAGTTCTTC.

This clonotype was recorded at least ten times. The chain has TRBV3-1 and TRBJ1-2; D is uncertain. Trimming removed 3 bases from V and 7 bases from J, with 9 bases in between. This CDR3 has 12 residues. The germline gives CDR1 LGHDT, CDR2 YNNKEL (reference sequence). The CDR3 region is CASSHPDAGYTF. DNA of the CDR3: TGTGCCAGCAGCCACCCCGATGCTGGCTACACCTTC.

This clonotype was counted only a few times. V gene TRBV11-2 combines with J gene TRBJ2-1, with 11 bases fitting TRBD2. The CDR3 is 17 amino acids. CDR1 is SGHAT, CDR2 FQNNGV, per germline. Germline trimming cut 3 bases from V and 5 bases from J; bases unmatched to any gene: 9. As DNA, the CDR3 is TGTGCCAGCAGCTTCAATCGACCGGGACTAGCGGACAATGAGCAGTTCTTC. Translation: CASSFNRPGLADNEQFF.